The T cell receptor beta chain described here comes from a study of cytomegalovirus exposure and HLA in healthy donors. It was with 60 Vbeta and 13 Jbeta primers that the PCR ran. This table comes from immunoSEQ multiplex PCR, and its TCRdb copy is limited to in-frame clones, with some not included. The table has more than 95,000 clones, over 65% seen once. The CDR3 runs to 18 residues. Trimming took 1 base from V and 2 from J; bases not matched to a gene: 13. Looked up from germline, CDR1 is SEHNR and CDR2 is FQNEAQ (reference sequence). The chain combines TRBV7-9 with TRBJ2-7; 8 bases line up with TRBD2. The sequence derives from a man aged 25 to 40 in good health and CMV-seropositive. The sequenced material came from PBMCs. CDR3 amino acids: CASSLVSLVREVPYEQYF. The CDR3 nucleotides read TGTGCCAGCAGCTTAGTGTCGTTGGTGCGGGAGGTCCCCTACGAGCAGTACTTC.